These 14 T cell receptor beta chains share one sample of origin, sequenced in a study of blood T cells in healthy people across ages. With a J-beta primer mix and a sample-barcoded 5' primer, a second PCR ran about 7 to 12 cycles. Each CDR3 protein gets one entry after TCRdb re-called the 5' RACE reads with MiXCR. The repertoire has roughly 1 million distinct CDR3 sequences, around 27% of them found once; the top ten carry approximately 0.79%. A further study also used this sample, focusing on T cells of mothers and their children.

Sample: blood. The receptors stem from a girl aged 2 to 10 in good health.

This clonotype was observed a handful of times. The chain uses TRBV11-3 and TRBJ2-3; D uncertain. The V gene lost 4 bases and the J gene lost 11 bases, with 16 bases spanning the gap. The germline V gene encodes CDR1 SGHNT and CDR2 YENEEA. The CDR3 has 13 amino acids. This CDR3 reads CASSYSYGVGQYF. CDR3 nucleotides: TGTGCCAGCAGCTATTCCTATGGGGTGGGGCAGTATTTT.

This clonotype has just a few counts. The rearrangement links TRBV28 to TRBJ2-1; a possible D gene is TRBD2 (6 bases). CDR1 and CDR2 (germline): MDHEN, SYDVKM. CDR3 size: 15 residues. With 6 bases removed from V and 1 base from J, the gap between germline ends came to 13 bases. The CDR3 region is CASREGRESYNEQFF. In DNA, the CDR3 is TGTGCCAGCAGGGAAGGACGGGAGTCCTACAATGAGCAGTTCTTC.

The rearrangement links TRBV4-3 to TRBJ2-7; D tentatively fits TRBD1 or TRBD2 (5 bases each). The CDR3 has 14 residues. The V end was cut by 1 base, the J end by 2 bases, with 9 bases between. Per germline, CDR1 LGHNA and CDR2 YSLEER. CDR3: CASSQVSGPYEQYF. The CDR3 nucleotides are TGCGCCAGCAGCCAAGTGTCGGGGCCCTACGAGCAGTACTTC.

The chain uses TRBV7-8 and TRBJ2-1; D is tentatively TRBD1 or TRBD2 (5 bases each). V lost 5 bases and J lost 14, with 16 bases in between. CDR3 size: 12 residues. Germline V gives CDR1 SGHVS, CDR2 FQNEAQ. CDR3 protein: CASSPTPGPEFF. The DNA of the CDR3 is TGTGCCAGCAGCCCAACTCCGGGACCAGAGTTCTTC.

This clonotype was counted between two and nine times. V and J are TRBV9 and TRBJ1-2, with a tentative D call TRBD1 (6 bases). V was pared by 0 bases and J by 8 bases, with 11 bases between. CDR1 SGDLS and CDR2 YYNGEE come from the germline V gene. The CDR3 extends over 13 amino acids. CDR3 in amino acids: CASSVVEGGGYTF. The CDR3 DNA follows: TGTGCCAGCAGCGTAGTTGAAGGGGGAGGCTACACCTTC.

This clonotype showed up just a few times. V and J are TRBV9 and TRBJ1-1, with TRBD1 as a possible D gene (5 bases). Germline CDR1 reads SGDLS; CDR2 reads YYNGEE. V dropped 0 bases and J dropped 6 bases, with 12 bases sitting between them. There are 14 residues in the CDR3. CDR3 residues: CASSVDGGRAEAFF. The CDR3 DNA sequence: TGTGCCAGCAGCGTAGATGGGGGACGGGCTGAAGCTTTCTTT.

The J gene is TRBJ2-1, the V gene TRBV28; 9 positions match TRBD1. The CDR3 extends over 15 amino acids. Germline-derived CDR1 and CDR2 are MDHEN and SYDVKM. Trimming took 6 bases from V and 7 from J; bases not matched to a gene: 10. CDR3 sequence: CASSHRQGGLNEQFF. CDR3 nucleotides: TGTGCCAGCAGCCATCGACAGGGGGGCCTAAATGAGCAGTTCTTC.

This clonotype came up a few times. The CDR3, as DNA: TGTGCCAGCAGTTCTGACTTAGCGGCCTACAATGAGCAGTTCTTC. It translates to CASSSDLAAYNEQFF. The V call is TRBV28, the J call TRBJ2-1; D is possibly TRBD2 (6 bases). From germline, CDR1 is MDHEN and CDR2 SYDVKM. The germline V and J ends were trimmed by 4 bases and 2 bases, with 12 bases remaining between them. The CDR3 covers 15 residues. The full variable domain, with the rest looked up from reference TRBV28 and TRBJ2-1, is DVKVTQSSRYLVKRTGEKVFLECVQDMDHENMFWYRQDPGLGLRLIYFSYDVKMKEKGDIPEGYSVSREKKERFSLILESASTNQTSMYLCASSSDLAAYNEQFFGPGTRLTVL.

The V gene is TRBV5-6, the J gene TRBJ2-1; weak D call: TRBD2 (6 bases). The J call is doubtful: the DNA matches TRBJ2-5 better. The CDR3 covers 16 residues. Germline CDR1 SGHDT, CDR2 YYEEEE. CDR3 amino acids: CASSLVGSKSQETQYF. The CDR3 bases are TGTGCCAGCAGCTTGGTCGGGAGTAAGAGTCAAGAGACCCAGTACTTC.

The chain employs TRBV3-1 and TRBJ1-2; D uncertain. This CDR3 spans 15 amino acids. V lost 0 bases and J lost 4, with 12 bases in between. Germline V gives CDR1 LGHDT, CDR2 YNNKEL (reference sequence). For the CDR3, the DNA is TGTGCCAGCAGCCAAGATATTACGGCAACCTATGGCTACACCTTC. This translates into CASSQDITATYGYTF.

This chain joins TRBV24-1 and TRBJ2-7; D unclear. The CDR3 length is 11 residues. Germline V gene data show CDR1 as KGHDR and CDR2 as SFDVKD. V was cut by 7 bases and J by 3 bases, with 6 bases left in between. DNA for the CDR3: TGTGCCACCAGAACGGGCTACGAGCAGTACTTC. Protein sequence: CATRTGYEQYF.

The chain employs TRBV7-8 and TRBJ2-3; 11 bases map to TRBD2. CDR3 length equals 19 residues. CDR1 is SGHVS and CDR2 is FQNEAQ in the germline V gene. With V trimmed by 4 bases and J by 6 bases, 18 bases remained unmatched. The CDR3 is CASSSTIRAGASGRDTQYF. For the CDR3, the DNA is TGTGCCAGCAGCTCGACAATCCGCGCCGGGGCTAGCGGGAGGGATACGCAGTATTTT.

This clonotype was found a few times. The CDR3 sequence is CASTDSGSFPDTQYF. The CDR3 coding sequence is TGTGCCAGCACCGATAGCGGGAGTTTCCCAGATACGCAGTATTTT. The rearrangement uses TRBV28 and TRBJ2-3, with 9 bases aligning to TRBD2. Per germline, CDR1 MDHEN and CDR2 SYDVKM. The CDR3 extends over 15 amino acids. The J segment lost 4 bases and the V segment lost 7 bases, leaving 9 bases of the junction unmatched.

The J gene is TRBJ2-1, the V gene TRBV20-1; no firm D call. The J call may not be correct, given that the DNA end is closer to TRBJ2-7. In germline, CDR1 is DFQATT, CDR2 SNEGSKA (reference sequence). The CDR3 has 14 residues. CDR3 DNA: TGCAGTGCTAGAGATCGGAGAGTGGAATACGAGCAGTACTTC. Translated: CSARDRRVEYEQYF.